The sample holds one count of the clone carrying this T cell receptor beta chain. This entry comes from a study of CD8+ T cells in alopecia areata. Whole-study context: Dosing with tofacitinib proceeded for 6 to 18 months, followed by 6 months off drug.

Once RNA had been extracted, it was reverse transcribed into cDNA to act as the sequencing template. Produced via immunoSEQ multiplex PCR; TCRdb's table is partial and in-frame only. The data contain some 170,000 clones, approximately 52% of them singletons. As to treatment: oral pan-JAK inhibitor, 5-10 mg twice daily. The receptor's source is a human donor with alopecia areata. Sequenced here: CD4+ T cells sorted from blood, sampled at approximately week 56, from a patient treated with tofacitinib.

The CDR3 protein is CASSYVGGRNQPQHF. The CDR3 DNA follows: TGTGCCAGCAGTTACGTGGGGGGCCGCAATCAGCCCCAGCATTTT. The rearrangement joins TRBV6-6 to TRBJ1-5; tentatively, D is TRBD1 (6 bases). Germline CDR1 reads MNHNY; CDR2 reads SVGAGI (reference sequence). CDR3 length equals 15 residues. V was trimmed by 2 bases and J by 2 bases, leaving 10 bases between them.